This entry features one T cell receptor beta chain sequence. Participants spanned ages roughly 18 to 95 years and resided in 20 to 25 US areas. Self-reported history from a screening survey and questionnaire set each donor's cohort. Authors' data handling: From reference gene primer amplification, estimates of nucleated cell counts were derived. Sequencing used immunoSEQ multiplex PCR; TCRdb keeps in-frame clones, though not all of them. V and J calls and clone size follow that table, whereas D and trimming were derived from the DNA. The sample lists 230,000 or so clones; 80% to 90% were seen once. The data were taken from a study of blood T cell repertoires in COVID-19. CDR3 length: 16 amino acids. Germline CDR1 reads SGHNT; CDR2 reads YENEEA. The V segment lost 0 bases and the J segment 4 bases; nucleotides outside the gene matches: 7.

This clonotype originated in a woman between 40 and 50 years old with acute COVID-19. This chain links TRBV11-3 with TRBJ1-1, with 8 bases identical to TRBD1. The source material was PBMCs or T cells enriched from blood (not recorded which). CDR3 protein: CASSLDWQGASTEAFF. The DNA for the CDR3 is TGTGCCAGCAGCTTAGATTGGCAGGGGGCCAGCACTGAAGCTTTCTTT.